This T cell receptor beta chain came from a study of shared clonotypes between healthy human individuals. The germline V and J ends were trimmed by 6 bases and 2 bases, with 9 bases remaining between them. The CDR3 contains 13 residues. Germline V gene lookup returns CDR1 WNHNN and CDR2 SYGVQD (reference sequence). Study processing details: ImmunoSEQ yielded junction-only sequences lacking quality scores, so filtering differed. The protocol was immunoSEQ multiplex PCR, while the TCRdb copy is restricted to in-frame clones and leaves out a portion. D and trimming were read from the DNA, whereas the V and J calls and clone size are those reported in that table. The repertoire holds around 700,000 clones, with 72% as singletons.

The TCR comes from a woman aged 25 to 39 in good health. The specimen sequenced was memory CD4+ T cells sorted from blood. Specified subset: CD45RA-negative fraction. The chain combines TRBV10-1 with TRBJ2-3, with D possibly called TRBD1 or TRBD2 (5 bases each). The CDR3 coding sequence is TGCGCCAGCAGCAGGGAGATCACAGATACGCAGTATTTT. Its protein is CASSREITDTQYF.